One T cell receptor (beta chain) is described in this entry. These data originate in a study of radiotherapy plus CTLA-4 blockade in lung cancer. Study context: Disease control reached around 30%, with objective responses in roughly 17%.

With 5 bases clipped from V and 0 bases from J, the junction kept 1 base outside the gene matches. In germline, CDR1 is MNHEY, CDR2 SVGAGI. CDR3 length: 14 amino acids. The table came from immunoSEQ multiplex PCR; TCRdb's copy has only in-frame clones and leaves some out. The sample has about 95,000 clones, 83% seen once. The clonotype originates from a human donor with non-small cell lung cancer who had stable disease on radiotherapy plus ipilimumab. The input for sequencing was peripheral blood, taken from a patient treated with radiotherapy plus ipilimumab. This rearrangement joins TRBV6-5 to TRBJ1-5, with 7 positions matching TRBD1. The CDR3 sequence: CASSGQASNQPQHF. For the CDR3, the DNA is TGTGCCAGCAGTGGACAGGCTAGCAATCAGCCCCAGCATTTT.